This section outlines one TCR beta chain sequence together with its context. Repertoires were generated with immunoSEQ multiplex PCR, while TCRdb's copy carries only in-frame clones and drops some. Among about 120,000 clones listed, 85% to 90% were seen once. This entry is derived from a study of OX40 agonist ivuxolimab in advanced cancers. Study-wide context: Patients with prior anti-PD-1, anti-PD-L1 or anti-CTLA-4 therapy were eligible; about 40% had some.

V was cut by 1 base and J by 2 bases, with 9 bases left in between. The CDR3 length is 15 residues. Looked up from germline, CDR1 is SGHTA and CDR2 is FQGNSA. The clonotype comes from an adult with an advanced solid tumor such as melanoma, head and neck, liver or kidney cancer. The source was CD4+ or CD8+ T cells sorted from blood, collected in a trial of the OX40 agonist ivuxolimab. The chain combines TRBV7-2 with TRBJ1-3, with D perhaps matching TRBD1 (5 bases). The CDR3 DNA reads as TGTGCCAGCAGCTTAGGGGGGTTCGCTGGAAACACCATATATTTT. It encodes CASSLGGFAGNTIYF.